The 4 T cell receptor beta chains below all came from one sample that was sequenced in a study of blood T cell repertoires in COVID-19. Only in-frame clones appear in the TCRdb table, and some are missing; sequencing was by immunoSEQ multiplex PCR. The repertoire holds some 210,000 clones, with less than 90% as singletons. Sequencing was carried out using peripheral blood. The receptors come from a human donor in a cohort sampled during active COVID-19.

This clone was seen just once. The V gene is TRBV20-1, the J gene TRBJ2-1; D call uncertain. V gave up 6 bases and J gave up 14 bases, with 32 bases separating them. The germline V gene encodes CDR1 DFQATT and CDR2 SNEGSKA (reference sequence). This CDR3 contains 16 residues. This CDR3 reads CSASGFAASPAEVEFF. The CDR3 DNA is TGCAGTGCGAGTGGGTTCGCGGCCAGCCCCGCCGAGGTCGAGTTCTTC.

This sequence joins TRBV2 and TRBJ2-3, with D maybe TRBD1 (6 bases). There are 14 residues in the CDR3. Between the trimmed V and J ends, which lost 5 bases and 1 base, there was a span of 10 bases. Germline lookup yields CDR1 SNHLY and CDR2 FYNNEI. CDR3 protein: CASSYRARTDTQYF. The CDR3, as DNA: TGTGCCAGCAGTTACAGGGCGCGCACAGATACGCAGTATTTT.

The chain is built from TRBV11-2 and TRBJ2-1; D call uncertain. From germline, CDR1 is SGHAT and CDR2 FQNNGV. The CDR3 covers 15 residues. Trimming cost V 1 base and J 4 bases, with 11 bases left between them. The DNA for the CDR3 is TGTGCCAGCAGCTTAGGCGATAGTCCTTACAATGAGCAGTTCTTC. It encodes CASSLGDSPYNEQFF.

The chain employs TRBV7-2 and TRBJ2-5, with 7 bases aligning to TRBD1. Looked up from germline, CDR1 is SGHTA and CDR2 is FQGNSA. The J segment lost 5 bases and the V segment lost 5 bases, leaving 11 bases of the junction unmatched. This CDR3 is built from 15 residues. This CDR3 is CASSNPQGVLETQYF. The CDR3 coding sequence is TGTGCCAGCAGCAACCCTCAGGGGGTGCTGGAGACCCAGTACTTC. Full variable domain (outside the CDR3, taken from reference TRBV7-2 and TRBJ2-5): GAGVSQSPSNKVTEKGKDVELRCDPISGHTALYWYRQSLGQGLEFLIYFQGNSAPDKSGLPSDRFSAERTGGSVSTLTIQRTQQEDSAVYLCASSNPQGVLETQYFGPGTRLLVL.